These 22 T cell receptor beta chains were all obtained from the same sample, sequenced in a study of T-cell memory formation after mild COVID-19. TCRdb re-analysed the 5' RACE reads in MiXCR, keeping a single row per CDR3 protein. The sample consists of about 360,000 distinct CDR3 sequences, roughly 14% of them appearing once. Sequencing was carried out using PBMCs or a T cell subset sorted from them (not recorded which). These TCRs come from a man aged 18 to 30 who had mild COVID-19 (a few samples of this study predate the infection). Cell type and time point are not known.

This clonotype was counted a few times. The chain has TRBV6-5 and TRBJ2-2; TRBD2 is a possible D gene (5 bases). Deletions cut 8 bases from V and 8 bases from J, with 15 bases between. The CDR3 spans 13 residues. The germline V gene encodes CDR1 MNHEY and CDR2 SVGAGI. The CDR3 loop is CASGHGPGGELFF. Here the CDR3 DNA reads TGTGCCAGCGGGCACGGACCGGGGGGGGAGCTGTTTTTT.

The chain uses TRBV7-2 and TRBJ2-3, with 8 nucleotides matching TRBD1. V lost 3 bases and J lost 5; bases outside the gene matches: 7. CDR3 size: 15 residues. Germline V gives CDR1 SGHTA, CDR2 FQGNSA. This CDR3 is CASSFNTGGGDTQYF. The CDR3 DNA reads TGTGCCAGCAGCTTTAACACAGGGGGAGGAGATACGCAGTATTTT.

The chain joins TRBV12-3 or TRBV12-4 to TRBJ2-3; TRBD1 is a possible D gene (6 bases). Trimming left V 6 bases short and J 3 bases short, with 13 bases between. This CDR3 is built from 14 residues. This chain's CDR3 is CASRNMDSTDTQYF. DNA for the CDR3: TGTGCCAGCAGGAATATGGACAGTACAGATACGCAGTATTTT.

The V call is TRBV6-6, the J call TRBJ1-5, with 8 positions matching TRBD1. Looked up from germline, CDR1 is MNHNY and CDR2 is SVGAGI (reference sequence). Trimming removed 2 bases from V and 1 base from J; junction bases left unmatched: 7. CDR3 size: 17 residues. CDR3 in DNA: TGTGCCAGCAGTTACGAAAAACAGGGGGACAGCAATCAGCCCCAGCATTTT. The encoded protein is CASSYEKQGDSNQPQHF.

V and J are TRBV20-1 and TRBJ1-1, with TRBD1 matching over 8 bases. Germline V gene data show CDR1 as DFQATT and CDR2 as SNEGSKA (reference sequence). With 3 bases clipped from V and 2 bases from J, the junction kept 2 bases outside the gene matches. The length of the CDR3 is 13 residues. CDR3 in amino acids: CSARGQANTEAFF. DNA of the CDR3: TGCAGTGCTAGGGGACAGGCTAACACTGAAGCTTTCTTT.

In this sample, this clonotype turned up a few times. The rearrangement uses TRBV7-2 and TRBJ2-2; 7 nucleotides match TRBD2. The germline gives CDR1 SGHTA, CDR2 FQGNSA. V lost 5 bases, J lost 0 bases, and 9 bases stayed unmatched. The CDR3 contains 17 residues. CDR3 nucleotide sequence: TGTGCCAGCAGCCCCGGCCGCGCGGGGGCGAACACCGGGGAGCTGTTTTTT. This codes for CASSPGRAGANTGELFF.

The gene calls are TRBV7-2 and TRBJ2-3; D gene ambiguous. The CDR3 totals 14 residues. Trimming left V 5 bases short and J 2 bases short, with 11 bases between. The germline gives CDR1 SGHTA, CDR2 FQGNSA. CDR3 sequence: CASSPRVYTDTQYF. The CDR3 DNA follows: TGTGCCAGCAGCCCCCGAGTGTACACAGATACGCAGTATTTT.

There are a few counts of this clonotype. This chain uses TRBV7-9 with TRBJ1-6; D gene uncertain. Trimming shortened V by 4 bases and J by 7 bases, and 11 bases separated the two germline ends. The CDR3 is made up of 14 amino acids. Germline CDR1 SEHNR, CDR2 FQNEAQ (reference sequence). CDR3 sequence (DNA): TGTGCCAGCAGCTCCCTCCCCGGGAATTCACCCCTCCACTTT. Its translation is CASSSLPGNSPLHF.

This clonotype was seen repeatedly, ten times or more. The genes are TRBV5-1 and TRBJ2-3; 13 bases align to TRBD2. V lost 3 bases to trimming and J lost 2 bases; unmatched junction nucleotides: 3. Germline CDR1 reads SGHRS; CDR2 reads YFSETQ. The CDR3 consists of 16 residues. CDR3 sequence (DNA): TGCGCCAGCAGCTCGGGACTAGCGGGGCTCACAGATACGCAGTATTTT. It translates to CASSSGLAGLTDTQYF.

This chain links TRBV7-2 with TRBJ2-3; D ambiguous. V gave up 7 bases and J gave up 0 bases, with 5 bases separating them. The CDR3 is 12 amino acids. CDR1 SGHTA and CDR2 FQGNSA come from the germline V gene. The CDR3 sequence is CASKRSTDTQYF. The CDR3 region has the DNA TGTGCCAGCAAGAGGAGCACAGATACGCAGTATTTT.

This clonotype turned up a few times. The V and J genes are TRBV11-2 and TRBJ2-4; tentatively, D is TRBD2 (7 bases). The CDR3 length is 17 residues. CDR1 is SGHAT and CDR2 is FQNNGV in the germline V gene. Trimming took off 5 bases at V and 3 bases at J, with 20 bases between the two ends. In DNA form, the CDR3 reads TGTGCCAGCAGCCCCGGGGGGCCCAGCAGCGACAAAAACATTCAGTACTTC. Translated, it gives CASSPGGPSSDKNIQYF. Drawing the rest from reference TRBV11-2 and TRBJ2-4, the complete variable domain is EAGVAQSPRYKIIEKRQSVAFWCNPISGHATLYWYQQILGQGPKLLIQFQNNGVVDDSQLPKDRFSAERLKGVDSTLKIQPAKLEDSAVYLCASSPGGPSSDKNIQYFGAGTRLSVL.

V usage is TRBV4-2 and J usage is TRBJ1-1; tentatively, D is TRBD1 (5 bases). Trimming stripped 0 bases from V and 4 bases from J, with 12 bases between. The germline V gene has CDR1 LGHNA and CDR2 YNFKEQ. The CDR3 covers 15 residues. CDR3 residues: CASSQDLPGGTEAFF. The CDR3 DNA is TGTGCCAGCAGCCAAGATTTACCCGGGGGCACTGAAGCTTTCTTT.

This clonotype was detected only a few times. Here the CDR3 reads CASGDRAIQFF. CDR3 sequence (DNA): TGTGCCAGCGGGGACAGGGCGATACAGTTCTTC. This chain joins TRBV12-3 or TRBV12-4 and TRBJ2-1; 9 bases are shared with TRBD1. The CDR3 sequence is 11 residues long. The junction had 6 bases not matched to a gene; V was cut back by 8 bases and J by 13 bases.

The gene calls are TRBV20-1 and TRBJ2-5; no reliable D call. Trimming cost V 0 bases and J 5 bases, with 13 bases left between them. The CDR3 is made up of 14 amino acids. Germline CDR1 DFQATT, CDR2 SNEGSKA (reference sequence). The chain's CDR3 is CSARDLYGAETQYF. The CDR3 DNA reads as TGCAGTGCTAGAGACCTTTATGGAGCGGAGACCCAGTACTTC.

CDR3 amino acids: CASSLSPGIETQYF. The CDR3 DNA reads as TGTGCCAGCAGTTTAAGCCCAGGGATAGAGACCCAGTACTTC. The V gene is TRBV28, the J gene TRBJ2-5, with D perhaps matching TRBD1 (5 bases). The length of the CDR3 is 14 residues. In germline, CDR1 is MDHEN, CDR2 SYDVKM. V was shortened by 2 bases and J by 4 bases, with 11 bases between the two germline ends.

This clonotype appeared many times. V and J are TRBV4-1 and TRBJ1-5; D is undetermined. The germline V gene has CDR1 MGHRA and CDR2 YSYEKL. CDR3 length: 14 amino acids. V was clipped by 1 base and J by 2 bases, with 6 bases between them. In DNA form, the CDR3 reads TGCGCCAGCAGCCAAGGTAGGGGCAATCAGCCCCAGCATTTT. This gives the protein CASSQGRGNQPQHF.

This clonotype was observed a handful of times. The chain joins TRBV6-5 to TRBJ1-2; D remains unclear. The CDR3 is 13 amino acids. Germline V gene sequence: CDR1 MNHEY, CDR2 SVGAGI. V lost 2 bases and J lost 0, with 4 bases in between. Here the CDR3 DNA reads TGTGCCAGCAGTTACGCGGCTAACTATGGCTACACCTTC. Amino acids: CASSYAANYGYTF.

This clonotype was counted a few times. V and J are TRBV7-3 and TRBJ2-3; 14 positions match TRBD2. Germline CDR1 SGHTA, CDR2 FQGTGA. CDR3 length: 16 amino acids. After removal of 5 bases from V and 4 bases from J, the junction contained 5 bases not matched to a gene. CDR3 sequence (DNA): TGTGCCAGCAGCCCCGGGACTAGCGGGGGCGCAGATACGCAGTATTTT. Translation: CASSPGTSGGADTQYF.

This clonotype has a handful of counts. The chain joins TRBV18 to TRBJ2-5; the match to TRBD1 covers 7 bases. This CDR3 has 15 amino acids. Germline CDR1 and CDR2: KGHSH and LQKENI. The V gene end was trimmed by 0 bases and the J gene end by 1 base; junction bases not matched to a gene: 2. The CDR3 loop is CASSPPRDSQETQYF. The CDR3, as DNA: TGTGCCAGCTCACCACCCCGGGACAGCCAAGAGACCCAGTACTTC.

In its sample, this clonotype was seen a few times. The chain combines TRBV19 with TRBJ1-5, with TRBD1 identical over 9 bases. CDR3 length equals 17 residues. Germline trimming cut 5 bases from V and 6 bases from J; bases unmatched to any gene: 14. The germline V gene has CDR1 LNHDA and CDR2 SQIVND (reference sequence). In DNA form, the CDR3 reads TGTGCCAGTAGTCCGCGACCCGGGACAGGGAGGCGTCAGCCCCAGCATTTT. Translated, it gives CASSPRPGTGRRQPQHF.

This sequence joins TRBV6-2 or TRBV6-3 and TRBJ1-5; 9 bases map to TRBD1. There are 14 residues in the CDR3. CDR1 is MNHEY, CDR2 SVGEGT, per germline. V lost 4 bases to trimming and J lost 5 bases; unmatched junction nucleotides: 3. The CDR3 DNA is TGTGCCAGCAGTTCGGACAGGGGATATCAGCCCCAGCATTTT. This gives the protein CASSSDRGYQPQHF.

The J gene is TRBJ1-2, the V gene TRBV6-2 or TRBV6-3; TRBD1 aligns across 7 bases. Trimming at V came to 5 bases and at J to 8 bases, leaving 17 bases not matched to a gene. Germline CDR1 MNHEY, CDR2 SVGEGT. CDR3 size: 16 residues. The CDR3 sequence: CASSVLDRSAVGGYTF. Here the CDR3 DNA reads TGTGCCAGCAGTGTCCTGGACAGGTCGGCTGTTGGAGGCTACACCTTC.